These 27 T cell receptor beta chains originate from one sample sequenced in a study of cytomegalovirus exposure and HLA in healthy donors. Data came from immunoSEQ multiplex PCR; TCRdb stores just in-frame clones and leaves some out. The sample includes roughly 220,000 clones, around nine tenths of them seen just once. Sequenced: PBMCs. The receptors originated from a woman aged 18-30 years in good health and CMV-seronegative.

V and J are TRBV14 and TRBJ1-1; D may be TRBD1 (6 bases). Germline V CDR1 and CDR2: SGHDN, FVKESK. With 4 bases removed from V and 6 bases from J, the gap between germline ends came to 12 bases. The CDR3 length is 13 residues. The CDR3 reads CASSRLQGAEAFF. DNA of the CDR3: TGTGCCAGCAGCCGCTTACAGGGCGCTGAAGCTTTCTTT.

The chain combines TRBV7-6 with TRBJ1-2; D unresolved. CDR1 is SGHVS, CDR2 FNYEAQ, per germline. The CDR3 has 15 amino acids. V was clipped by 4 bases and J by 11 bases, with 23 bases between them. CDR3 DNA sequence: TGTGCCAGCAGCTCGCTCGGGAAGTCACTATGGAGATACACCTTC. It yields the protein CASSSLGKSLWRYTF.

The CDR3 DNA follows: TGTGCCAGCAGCCCCGACCTTGACAGCACTGAAGCTTTCTTT. Its translation is CASSPDLDSTEAFF. The chain combines TRBV9 with TRBJ1-1; possible D gene TRBD1, 5 bases. Germline CDR1 and CDR2: SGDLS and YYNGEE. Trimming took 4 bases from V and 4 from J, leaving 14 bases between them. The CDR3 runs 14 residues.

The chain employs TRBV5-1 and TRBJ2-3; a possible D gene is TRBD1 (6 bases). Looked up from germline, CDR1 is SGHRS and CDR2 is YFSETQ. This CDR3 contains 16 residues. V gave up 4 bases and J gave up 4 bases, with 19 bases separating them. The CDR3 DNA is TGCGCCAGCAGCCCCCGGAGAGGGGGAGCCGCAGATACGCAGTATTTT. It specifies CASSPRRGGAADTQYF.

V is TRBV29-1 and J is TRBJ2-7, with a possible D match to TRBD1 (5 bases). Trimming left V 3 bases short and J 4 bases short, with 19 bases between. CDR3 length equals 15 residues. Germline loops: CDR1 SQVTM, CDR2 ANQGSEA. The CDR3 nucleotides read TGCAGCGTTGAGTTGTCGCAGGGCGAGGTGTACGAGCAGTACTTC. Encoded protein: CSVELSQGEVYEQYF.

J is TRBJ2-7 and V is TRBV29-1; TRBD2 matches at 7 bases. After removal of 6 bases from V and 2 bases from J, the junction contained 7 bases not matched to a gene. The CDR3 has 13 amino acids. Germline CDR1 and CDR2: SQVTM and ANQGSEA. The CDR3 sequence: CSVGLGNPYEQYF. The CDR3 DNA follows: TGCAGCGTCGGACTAGGGAACCCCTACGAGCAGTACTTC.

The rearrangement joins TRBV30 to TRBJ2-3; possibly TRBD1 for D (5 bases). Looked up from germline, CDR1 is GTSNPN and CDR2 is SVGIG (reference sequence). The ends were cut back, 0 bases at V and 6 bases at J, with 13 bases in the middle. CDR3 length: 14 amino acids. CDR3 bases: TGTGCCTGGAGTGTACAAAGGGGTGGGGATACGCAGTATTTT. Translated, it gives CAWSVQRGGDTQYF.

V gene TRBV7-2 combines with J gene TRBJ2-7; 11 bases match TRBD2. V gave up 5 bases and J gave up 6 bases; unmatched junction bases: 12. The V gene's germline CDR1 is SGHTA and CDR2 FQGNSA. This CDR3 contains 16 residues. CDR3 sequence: CASSIHLAGGIIEQYF. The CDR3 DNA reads TGTGCCAGCAGCATCCATCTAGCGGGAGGTATTATCGAGCAGTACTTC.

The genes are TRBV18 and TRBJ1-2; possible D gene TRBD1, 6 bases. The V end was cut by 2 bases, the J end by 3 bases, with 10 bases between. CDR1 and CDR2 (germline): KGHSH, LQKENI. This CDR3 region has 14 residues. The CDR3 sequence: CASSPTGLDYGYTF. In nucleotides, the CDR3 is TGTGCCAGCTCACCAACAGGGTTGGACTATGGCTACACCTTC.

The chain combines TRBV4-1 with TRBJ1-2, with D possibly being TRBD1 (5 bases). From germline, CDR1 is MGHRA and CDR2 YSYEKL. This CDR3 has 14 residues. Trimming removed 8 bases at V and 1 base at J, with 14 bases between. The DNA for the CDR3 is TGCGCCAGCTGGGGAGGGGCGCTTAACTATGGCTACACCTTC. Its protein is CASWGGALNYGYTF.

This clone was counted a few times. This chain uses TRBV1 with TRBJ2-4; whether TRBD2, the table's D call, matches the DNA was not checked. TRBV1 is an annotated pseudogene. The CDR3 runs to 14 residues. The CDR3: CTSSQGLAKNIQYF. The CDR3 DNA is TGCACCAGCAGCCAAGGACTAGCCAAAAACATTCAGTACTTC.

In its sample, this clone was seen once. DNA for the CDR3: TGTGCTAGTGGTTTGGCCAGGCAAGCTAACTATGGCTACACCTTC. It specifies CASGLARQANYGYTF. V gene TRBV12-5 combines with J gene TRBJ1-2; D uncertain. Germline CDR1 reads LGHNT; CDR2 reads FRNRAP. Deletions cut 1 base from V and 0 bases from J, with 9 bases between. This CDR3 is 15 amino acids long.

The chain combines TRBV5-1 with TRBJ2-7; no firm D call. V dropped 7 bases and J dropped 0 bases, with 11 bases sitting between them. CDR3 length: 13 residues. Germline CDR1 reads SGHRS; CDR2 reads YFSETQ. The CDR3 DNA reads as TGCGCCAGCTCCCCCCCATCCTCCTACGAGCAGTACTTC. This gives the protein CASSPPSSYEQYF.

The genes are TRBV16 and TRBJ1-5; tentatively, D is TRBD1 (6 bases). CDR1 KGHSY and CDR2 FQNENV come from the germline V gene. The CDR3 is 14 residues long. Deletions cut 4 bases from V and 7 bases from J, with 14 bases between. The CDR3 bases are TGTGCCAGCAGCCCTCAATACAGGGCCCAGCCCCAGCATTTT. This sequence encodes CASSPQYRAQPQHF.

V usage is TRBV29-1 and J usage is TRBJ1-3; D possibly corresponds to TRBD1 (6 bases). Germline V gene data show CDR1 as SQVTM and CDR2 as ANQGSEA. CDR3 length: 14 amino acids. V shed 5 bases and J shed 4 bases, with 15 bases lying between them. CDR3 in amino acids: CSVLDRQIGNTIYF. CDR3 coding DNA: TGCAGCGTTTTGGACAGACAGATAGGAAACACCATATATTTT.

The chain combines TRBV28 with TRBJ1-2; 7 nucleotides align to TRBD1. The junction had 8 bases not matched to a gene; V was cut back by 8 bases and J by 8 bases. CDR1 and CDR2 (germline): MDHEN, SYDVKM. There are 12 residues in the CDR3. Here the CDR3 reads CASGTATLGYTF. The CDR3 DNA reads TGTGCCAGCGGGACAGCAACATTAGGCTACACCTTC.

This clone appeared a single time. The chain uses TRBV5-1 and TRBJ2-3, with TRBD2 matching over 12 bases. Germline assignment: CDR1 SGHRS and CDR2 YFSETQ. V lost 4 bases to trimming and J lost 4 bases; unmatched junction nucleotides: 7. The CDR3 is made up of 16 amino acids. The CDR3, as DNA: TGCGCCAGCAGCGTACTAGCGGGAGGATTGGCAGATACGCAGTATTTT. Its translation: CASSVLAGGLADTQYF.

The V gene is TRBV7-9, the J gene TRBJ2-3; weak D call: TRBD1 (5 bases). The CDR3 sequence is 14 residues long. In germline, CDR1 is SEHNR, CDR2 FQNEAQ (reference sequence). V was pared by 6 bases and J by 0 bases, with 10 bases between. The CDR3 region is CASSWTQSTDTQYF. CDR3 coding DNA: TGTGCCAGCAGTTGGACACAAAGCACAGATACGCAGTATTTT.

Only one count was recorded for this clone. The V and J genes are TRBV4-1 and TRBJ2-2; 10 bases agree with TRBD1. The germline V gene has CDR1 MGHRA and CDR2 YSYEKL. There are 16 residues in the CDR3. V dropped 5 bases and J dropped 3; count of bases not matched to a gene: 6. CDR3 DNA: TGCGCCAGCAGCTTTGGACAGGGGGAGTACACCGGGGAGCTGTTTTTT. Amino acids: CASSFGQGEYTGELFF.

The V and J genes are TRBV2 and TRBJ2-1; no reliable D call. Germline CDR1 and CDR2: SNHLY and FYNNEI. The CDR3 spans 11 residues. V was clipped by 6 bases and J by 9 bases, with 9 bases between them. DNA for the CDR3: TGTGCCAGCAGGCGCGTACTTGAGCAGTTCTTC. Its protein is CASRRVLEQFF.

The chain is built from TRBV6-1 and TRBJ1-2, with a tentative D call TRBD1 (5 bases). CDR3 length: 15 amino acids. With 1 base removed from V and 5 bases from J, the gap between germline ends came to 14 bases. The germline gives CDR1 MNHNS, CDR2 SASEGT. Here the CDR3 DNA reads TGTGCCAGCAGTGAAGTCGGCAGGGCGAGGTATGGCTACACCTTC. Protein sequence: CASSEVGRARYGYTF.

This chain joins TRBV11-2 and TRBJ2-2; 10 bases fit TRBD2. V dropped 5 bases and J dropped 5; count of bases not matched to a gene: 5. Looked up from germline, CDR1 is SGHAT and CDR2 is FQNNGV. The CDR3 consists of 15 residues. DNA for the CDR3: TGTGCCAGCAGCCTCCTAGCGGGAGATACCGGGGAGCTGTTTTTT. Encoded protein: CASSLLAGDTGELFF. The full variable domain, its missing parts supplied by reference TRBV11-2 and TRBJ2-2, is EAGVAQSPRYKIIEKRQSVAFWCNPISGHATLYWYQQILGQGPKLLIQFQNNGVVDDSQLPKDRFSAERLKGVDSTLKIQPAKLEDSAVYLCASSLLAGDTGELFFGEGSRLTVL.

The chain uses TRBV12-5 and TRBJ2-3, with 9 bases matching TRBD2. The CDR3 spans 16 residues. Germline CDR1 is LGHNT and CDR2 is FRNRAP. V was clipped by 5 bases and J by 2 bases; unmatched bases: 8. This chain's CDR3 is CASGLSGSFYTDTQYF. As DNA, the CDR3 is TGTGCTAGTGGTCTTAGCGGGAGTTTTTACACAGATACGCAGTATTTT.

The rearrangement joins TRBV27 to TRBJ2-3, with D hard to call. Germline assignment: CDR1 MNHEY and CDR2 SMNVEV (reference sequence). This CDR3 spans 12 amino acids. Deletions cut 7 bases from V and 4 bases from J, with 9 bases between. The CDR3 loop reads CASTPVADTQYF. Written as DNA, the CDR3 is TGTGCCAGCACCCCAGTTGCAGATACGCAGTATTTT.

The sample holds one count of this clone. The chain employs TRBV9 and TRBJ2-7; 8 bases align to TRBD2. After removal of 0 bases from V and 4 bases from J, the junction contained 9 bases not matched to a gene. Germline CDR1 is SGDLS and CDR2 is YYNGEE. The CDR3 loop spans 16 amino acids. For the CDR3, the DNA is TGTGCCAGCAGCGTAGAAGTAACTAGCGGACCTTACGAGCAGTACTTC. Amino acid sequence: CASSVEVTSGPYEQYF.

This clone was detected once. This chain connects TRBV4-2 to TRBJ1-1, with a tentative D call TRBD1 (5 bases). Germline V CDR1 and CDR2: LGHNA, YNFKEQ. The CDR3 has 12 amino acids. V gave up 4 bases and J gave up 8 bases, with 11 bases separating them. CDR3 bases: TGTGCCAGCAGCCCAGGGAGGGCAGAAGCTTTCTTT. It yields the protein CASSPGRAEAFF.

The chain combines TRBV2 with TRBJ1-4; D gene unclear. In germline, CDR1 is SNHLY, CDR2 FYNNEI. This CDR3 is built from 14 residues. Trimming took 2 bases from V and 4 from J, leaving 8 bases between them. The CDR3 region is CASSEPGDNEKLFF. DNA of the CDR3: TGTGCCAGCAGTGAACCCGGGGATAATGAAAAACTGTTTTTT.